A single sample is the source of the 8 T cell receptor beta chains below, sequenced in a study of cytomegalovirus exposure and HLA in healthy donors (TCRdb year 2017). The library was made by the immunoSEQ multiplex PCR assay. A mixture of 60 forward primers for TCR Vbeta segments and 13 reverse primers for TCR Jbeta segments was used in the multiplex PCR. Drawn from immuneACCESS, this table holds only the in-frame rearrangements with V and J called that TCRdb kept. Clones are partly lost; checked studies trace under half to an unresolved V gene and leave the rest unexplained. Present in this sample are about 160,000 clones, roughly four fifths of which were seen just once. Approximately 11% of the sample lies in the top ten. What was sequenced was PBMCs. The receptors originated from a man aged 45 to 65 in good health and CMV-seropositive.

V usage is TRBV5-4 and J usage is TRBJ2-7; TRBD2 aligns across 16 bases. This CDR3 contains 18 residues. The germline V gene encodes CDR1 SGHNT and CDR2 YYREEE (reference sequence). The ends lost 4 bases at V and 2 bases at J; junction bases unmatched: 9. The CDR3 region has the DNA TGTGCCAGCAGCGGACGGGGACTAGCGGGAGGGCGGGCCTACGAGCAGTACTTC. As protein: CASSGRGLAGGRAYEQYF.

The V gene is TRBV14, the J gene TRBJ2-6; D is undetermined. CDR3 size: 15 residues. Germline CDR1 SGHDN, CDR2 FVKESK. Trimming pared 4 bases from V and 4 bases from J, leaving 11 bases between. CDR3 nucleotide sequence: TGTGCCAGCAGCCCCTTAGTAAGCGGGGCCAACGTCCTGACTTTC. This gives the protein CASSPLVSGANVLTF.

The chain uses TRBV19 and TRBJ2-1, with 10 bases fitting TRBD1. The CDR3 runs 15 residues. Germline V gene lookup returns CDR1 LNHDA and CDR2 SQIVND (reference sequence). V was pared by 8 bases and J by 9 bases, with 13 bases of the junction left unmatched. The CDR3 here is CASQGPGQGSSEQFF. For the CDR3, the DNA is TGTGCCAGTCAAGGGCCGGGACAGGGGAGTAGTGAGCAGTTCTTC.

This chain links TRBV19 with TRBJ2-7; D possibly corresponds to TRBD1 (6 bases). The V gene's germline CDR1 is LNHDA and CDR2 SQIVND (reference sequence). The CDR3 sequence is 14 residues long. Trimming removed 5 bases from V and 0 bases from J, with 11 bases in between. The CDR3 sequence: CASSRQVSSYEQYF. The CDR3 DNA reads TGTGCCAGTAGTCGACAGGTTAGCTCCTACGAGCAGTACTTC.

This rearrangement joins TRBV18 to TRBJ2-1, with D perhaps matching TRBD2 (6 bases). The CDR3 loop spans 17 amino acids. The germline V gene encodes CDR1 KGHSH and CDR2 LQKENI. Between the trimmed V and J ends, which lost 3 bases and 4 bases, there was a span of 19 bases. CDR3 DNA: TGTGCCAGCTCACCGGGACGGGGCGGGACTGGGTACAATGAGCAGTTCTTC. The encoded protein is CASSPGRGGTGYNEQFF.

This chain joins TRBV6-5 and TRBJ2-5, with 8 bases fitting TRBD2. The CDR3 extends over 15 amino acids. Germline values: CDR1 MNHEY, CDR2 SVGAGI. Germline trimming cut 5 bases from V and 0 bases from J; bases unmatched to any gene: 5. CDR3: CASSRTGGYQETQYF. The CDR3 bases are TGTGCCAGCAGTAGGACGGGGGGGTACCAAGAGACCCAGTACTTC.

The V call is TRBV7-2, the J call TRBJ2-5; a weak D match, TRBD2 (6 bases). The CDR3 consists of 15 residues. The germline CDR1 and CDR2 sequences are SGHTA and FQGNSA. The ends were cut back, 4 bases at V and 4 bases at J, with 16 bases in the middle. The CDR3 region is CASSSQLLSGETQYF. DNA of the CDR3: TGTGCCAGCAGCTCACAGTTACTTAGCGGAGAGACCCAGTACTTC.

This clone was counted between two and nine times. This chain connects TRBV25-1 to TRBJ1-2, with D perhaps TRBD1 (5 bases). The CDR3 contains 12 residues. Trimming cost V 8 bases and J 8 bases, with 15 bases left between them. In germline, CDR1 is MGHDK, CDR2 SYGVNS. The CDR3 is CASFTGVFGYTF. The DNA of the CDR3 is TGTGCCAGCTTTACGGGGGTCTTCGGCTACACCTTC.